The 12 T cell receptor beta chains in this list originate from one sample, sequenced in a study of shared clonotypes between healthy human individuals (dated by TCRdb to the early 2020s). Libraries were constructed by the immunoSEQ multiplex PCR assay. Imported from immuneACCESS, the table was reduced by TCRdb to in-frame sequences with V and J called. These copies leave out some clones; in studies compared against another copy, an unresolved V gene accounts for under half, and the cause of the remainder is not known. The sample table holds roughly 1,800,000 clones, of which 85% to 95% were seen once. Around 1% of the sample is held by the ten biggest clonotypes. For the CD8 naive samples, CD45RO-negative cells were positively selected for CCR7, yielding a CD45RA+CCR7+ population from which TemRA cells were excluded. Material: naive CD8+ T cells sorted from blood. Taken with the paper, the label for cell subset or site translates to: CD45RA+CCR7+. The receptors come from a man younger than 30 in good health.

The chain recombines TRBV25-1 with TRBJ2-7; the D is unclear. The CDR3 runs 15 residues. Trimming left V 2 bases short and J 3 bases short, with 14 bases between. Germline V lookup: CDR1 MGHDK, CDR2 SYGVNS. The CDR3 loop is CASSEGVGKGYEQYF. The CDR3 bases are TGTGCCAGCAGTGAAGGGGTAGGCAAGGGCTACGAGCAGTACTTC.

The chain recombines TRBV9 with TRBJ2-2; 8 nucleotides align to TRBD2. The V gene's germline CDR1 is SGDLS and CDR2 YYNGEE. V lost 1 base to trimming and J lost 1 base; unmatched junction nucleotides: 3. CDR3 length: 16 residues. The CDR3 coding sequence is TGTGCCAGCAGCGTAACTAGCGGAGTGAACACCGGGGAGCTGTTTTTT. This translates into CASSVTSGVNTGELFF.

This clone was detected once. The chain links TRBV7-9 to TRBJ2-7; 10 positions agree with TRBD2. This CDR3 contains 16 residues. J gave up 0 bases and V 1 base, and 3 bases lay outside the gene matches. Per the germline V gene, CDR1 is SEHNR and CDR2 is FQNEAQ (reference sequence). Here the CDR3 reads CASSLGERGGSYEQYF. In DNA, the CDR3 is TGTGCCAGCAGCTTAGGGGAGCGGGGGGGCTCCTACGAGCAGTACTTC.

V gene TRBV30 combines with J gene TRBJ2-7, with D possibly matching TRBD1 (6 bases). The V and J ends lost 1 base and 4 bases respectively, with 14 bases between them. The CDR3 runs to 14 residues. Per germline, CDR1 GTSNPN and CDR2 SVGIG (reference sequence). This CDR3 is CAWSGGTWGYEQYF. CDR3 coding DNA: TGTGCCTGGAGTGGGGGGACATGGGGTTACGAGCAGTACTTC. Drawing the rest from reference TRBV30 and TRBJ2-7, the complete variable domain is SQTIHQWPATLVQPVGSPLSLECTVEGTSNPNLYWYRQAAGRGLQLLFYSVGIGQISSEVPQNLSASRPQDRQFILSSKKLLLSDSGFYLCAWSGGTWGYEQYFGPGTRLTVT.

In the case of this clone: This sample includes further DNA sequences coding for the same CDR3. This rearrangement joins TRBV11-2 to TRBJ2-7; the D gene is possibly TRBD2 (5 bases). Trimming took off 5 bases at V and 7 bases at J, with 9 bases between the two ends. The CDR3 is made up of 11 amino acids. Looked up from germline, CDR1 is SGHAT and CDR2 is FQNNGV. CDR3 amino acids: CASSPGGEQYF. The CDR3 DNA sequence: TGTGCCAGCAGCCCCGGCGGGGAGCAGTACTTC.

This sequence joins TRBV28 and TRBJ2-7; TRBD1 agrees at 10 bases. V shed 11 bases, J shed 4 bases, and the junction held 11 bases outside the gene matches. This CDR3 has 14 amino acids. Germline assignment: CDR1 MDHEN and CDR2 SYDVKM. CDR3 residues: CAGGPGTGVYEQYF. CDR3 in DNA: TGTGCCGGGGGCCCCGGGACAGGGGTGTACGAGCAGTACTTC.

This chain links TRBV28 with TRBJ2-7; 7 bases fit TRBD1. Unmatched junction bases numbered 6, after V lost 5 bases and J lost 2 bases. The CDR3 covers 14 residues. CDR1 is MDHEN, CDR2 SYDVKM, per germline. This CDR3 is CASSPTGATYEQYF. CDR3 DNA sequence: TGTGCCAGCAGTCCTACAGGGGCAACCTACGAGCAGTACTTC.

J is TRBJ1-2 and V is TRBV7-2, with 8 bases aligning to TRBD1. The germline V gene encodes CDR1 SGHTA and CDR2 FQGNSA. V dropped 3 bases and J dropped 5; count of bases not matched to a gene: 14. This CDR3 is built from 17 residues. The CDR3 region is CASSLSPDREDWYGYTF. Here the CDR3 DNA reads TGTGCCAGCAGCTTGTCACCGGACAGGGAAGATTGGTATGGCTACACCTTC.

The chain has TRBV6-5 and TRBJ2-7; 8 nucleotides line up with TRBD2. Germline CDR1 reads MNHEY; CDR2 reads SVGAGI. The CDR3 runs 15 residues. J lost 9 bases, V lost 0 bases, and 10 bases had no gene match. The CDR3 loop reads CASSYSGGAGAAQYF. The DNA of the CDR3 is TGTGCCAGCAGTTACTCGGGGGGAGCGGGGGCCGCGCAGTACTTC.

This chain links TRBV9 with TRBJ1-1, with 8 bases lining up with TRBD1. The CDR3 contains 16 residues. V trimming: 0 bases; J trimming: 4 bases; junction bases outside the gene matches: 8. Germline V gives CDR1 SGDLS, CDR2 YYNGEE. Written as DNA, the CDR3 is TGTGCCAGCAGCGTAGGGGCCCGGACAGGGCTCACTGAAGCTTTCTTT. Translation: CASSVGARTGLTEAFF.

CDR3 in amino acids: CASTPTGATLGTQYF. CDR3 sequence (DNA): TGTGCCAGCACCCCCACTGGGGCCACCTTAGGGACCCAGTACTTC. V is TRBV6-5 and J is TRBJ2-5; maybe TRBD1 (5 bases). The germline gives CDR1 MNHEY, CDR2 SVGAGI. Trimming pared 7 bases from V and 7 bases from J, leaving 22 bases between. CDR3 length: 15 amino acids.

This clone was seen once. The chain employs TRBV11-2 and TRBJ1-2, with unresolved D. This CDR3 is built from 13 residues. Trimming removed 3 bases from V and 6 bases from J, with 11 bases in between. Germline-derived CDR1 and CDR2 are SGHAT and FQNNGV. The CDR3 coding sequence is TGTGCCAGCAGCTTGGGCAGTTACGATGGCTACACCTTC. This encodes CASSLGSYDGYTF.